Sequencing of this TCR beta chain was carried out in a study of cytomegalovirus exposure and HLA in healthy donors. The PCR contained 60 Vbeta and 13 Jbeta primers. The repertoire was sequenced with immunoSEQ multiplex PCR; TCRdb's copy has only in-frame clones and lacks some. The table lists approximately 140,000 clones, about four fifths of them singletons. Between the trimmed V and J ends, which lost 2 bases and 11 bases, there was a span of 9 bases. Germline V gene sequence: CDR1 MNHNS, CDR2 SASEGT. The CDR3 sequence is 11 residues long. This chain connects TRBV6-1 to TRBJ2-5; D not resolved. The specimen was PBMCs. The source is a man aged 45 to 65 in good health and CMV-seropositive. CDR3 residues: CASSEQRTQYF. The CDR3, as DNA: TGTGCCAGCAGTGAACAGCGAACGCAGTACTTC.